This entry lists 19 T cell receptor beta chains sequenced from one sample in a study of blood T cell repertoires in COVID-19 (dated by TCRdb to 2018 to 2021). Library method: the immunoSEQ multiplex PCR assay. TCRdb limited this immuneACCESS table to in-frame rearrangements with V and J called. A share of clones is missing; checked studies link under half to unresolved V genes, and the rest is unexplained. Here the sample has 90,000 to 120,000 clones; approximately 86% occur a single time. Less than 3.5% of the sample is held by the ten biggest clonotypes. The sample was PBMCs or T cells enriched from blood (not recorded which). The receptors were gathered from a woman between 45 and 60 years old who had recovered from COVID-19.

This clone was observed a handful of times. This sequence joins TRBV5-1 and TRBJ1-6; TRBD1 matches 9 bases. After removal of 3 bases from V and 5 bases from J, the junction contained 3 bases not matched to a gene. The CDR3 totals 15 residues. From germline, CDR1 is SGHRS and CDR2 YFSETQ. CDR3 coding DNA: TGCGCCAGCAGCTCCGGGACAGGGAATAATTCACCCCTCCACTTT. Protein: CASSSGTGNNSPLHF.

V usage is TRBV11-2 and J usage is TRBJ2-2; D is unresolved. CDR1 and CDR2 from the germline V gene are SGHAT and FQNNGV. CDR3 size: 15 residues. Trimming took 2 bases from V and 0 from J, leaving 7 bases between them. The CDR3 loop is CASSLRGANTGELFF. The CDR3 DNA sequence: TGTGCCAGCAGCTTACGCGGCGCGAACACCGGGGAGCTGTTTTTT.

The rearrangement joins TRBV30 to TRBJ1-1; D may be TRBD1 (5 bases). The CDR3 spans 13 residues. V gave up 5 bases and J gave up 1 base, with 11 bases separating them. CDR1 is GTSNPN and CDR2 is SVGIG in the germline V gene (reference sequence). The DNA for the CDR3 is TGTGCCTGGGGAGGCGGGGGGAACACTGAAGCTTTCTTT. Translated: CAWGGGGNTEAFF.

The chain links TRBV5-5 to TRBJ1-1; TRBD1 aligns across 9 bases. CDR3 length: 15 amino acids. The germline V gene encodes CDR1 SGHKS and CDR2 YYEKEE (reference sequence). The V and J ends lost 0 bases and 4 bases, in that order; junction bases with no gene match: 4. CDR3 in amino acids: CASSLVGTGITEAFF. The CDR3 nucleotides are TGTGCCAGCAGCTTGGTGGGGACAGGGATCACTGAAGCTTTCTTT.

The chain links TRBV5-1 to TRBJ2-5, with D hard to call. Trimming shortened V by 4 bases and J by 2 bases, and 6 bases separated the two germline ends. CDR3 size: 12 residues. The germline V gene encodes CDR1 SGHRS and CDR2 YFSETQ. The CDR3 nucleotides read TGCGCCAGCAGCGCCACACAAGAGACCCAGTACTTC. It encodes CASSATQETQYF.

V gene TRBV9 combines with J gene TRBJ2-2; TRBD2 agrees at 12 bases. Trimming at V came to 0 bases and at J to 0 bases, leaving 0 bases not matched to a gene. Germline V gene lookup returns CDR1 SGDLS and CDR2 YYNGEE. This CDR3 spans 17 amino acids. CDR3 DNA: TGTGCCAGCAGCGTAGCTAGCGGGGGGGCGAACACCGGGGAGCTGTTTTTT. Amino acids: CASSVASGGANTGELFF.

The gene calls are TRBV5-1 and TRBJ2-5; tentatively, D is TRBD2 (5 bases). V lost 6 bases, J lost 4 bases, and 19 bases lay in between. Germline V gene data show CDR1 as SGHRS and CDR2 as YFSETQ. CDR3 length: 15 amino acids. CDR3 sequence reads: CASKTRGERPETQYF. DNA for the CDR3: TGCGCCAGCAAGACTCGGGGAGAGCGTCCAGAGACCCAGTACTTC.

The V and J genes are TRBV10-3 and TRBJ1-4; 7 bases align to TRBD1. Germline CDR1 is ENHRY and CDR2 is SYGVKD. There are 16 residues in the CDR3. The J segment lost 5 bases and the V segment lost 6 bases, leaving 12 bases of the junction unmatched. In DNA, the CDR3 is TGTGCCATCAGCCCCGCCGACAGGGAAAGGAATGAAAAACTGTTTTTT. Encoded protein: CAISPADRERNEKLFF.

The CDR3 protein is CAWSVHPPGTNEKLFF. DNA of the CDR3: TGTGCCTGGAGTGTACACCCTCCGGGTACTAATGAAAAACTGTTTTTT. The rearrangement joins TRBV30 to TRBJ1-4, with no clear D. Between the trimmed V and J ends, which lost 0 bases and 2 bases, there was a span of 13 bases. The CDR3 runs 16 residues. Germline CDR1 is GTSNPN and CDR2 is SVGIG (reference sequence).

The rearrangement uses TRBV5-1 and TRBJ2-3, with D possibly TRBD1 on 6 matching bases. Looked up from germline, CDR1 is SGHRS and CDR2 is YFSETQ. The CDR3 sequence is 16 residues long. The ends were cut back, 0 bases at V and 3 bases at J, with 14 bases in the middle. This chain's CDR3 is CASSLGQGRGTDTQYF. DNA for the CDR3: TGCGCCAGCAGCTTGGGTCAGGGGCGAGGGACAGATACGCAGTATTTT.

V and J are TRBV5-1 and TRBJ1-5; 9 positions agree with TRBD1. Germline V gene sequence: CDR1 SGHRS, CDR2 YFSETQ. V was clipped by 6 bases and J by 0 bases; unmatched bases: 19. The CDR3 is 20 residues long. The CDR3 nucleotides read TGCGCCAGCATCCACTTCCGGGACAGGGACTATGTGGGTAGCAATCAGCCCCAGCATTTT. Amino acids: CASIHFRDRDYVGSNQPQHF.

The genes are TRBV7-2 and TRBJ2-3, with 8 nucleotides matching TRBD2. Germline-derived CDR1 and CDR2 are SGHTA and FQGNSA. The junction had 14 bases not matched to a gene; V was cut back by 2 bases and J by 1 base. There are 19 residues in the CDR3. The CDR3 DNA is TGTGCCAGCAGCTTACAAGGTCGGTTGAGCGGGGGACGCACAGATACGCAGTATTTT. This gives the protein CASSLQGRLSGGRTDTQYF.

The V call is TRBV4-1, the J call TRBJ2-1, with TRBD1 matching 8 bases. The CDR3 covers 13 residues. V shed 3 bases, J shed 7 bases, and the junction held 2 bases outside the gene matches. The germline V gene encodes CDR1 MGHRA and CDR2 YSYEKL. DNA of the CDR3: TGCGCCAGCAGCCATGACAGGGGAAATGAGCAGTTCTTC. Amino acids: CASSHDRGNEQFF.

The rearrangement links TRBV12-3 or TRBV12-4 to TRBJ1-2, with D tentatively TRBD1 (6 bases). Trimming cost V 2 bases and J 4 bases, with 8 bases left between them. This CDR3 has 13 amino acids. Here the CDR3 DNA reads TGTGCCAGCAGTTTATGGACAGTCTATGGCTACACCTTC. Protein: CASSLWTVYGYTF.

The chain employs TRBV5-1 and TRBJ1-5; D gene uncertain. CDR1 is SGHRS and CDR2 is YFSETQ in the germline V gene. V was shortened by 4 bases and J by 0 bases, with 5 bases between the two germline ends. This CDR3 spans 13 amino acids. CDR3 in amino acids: CASSEYSNQPQHF. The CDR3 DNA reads TGCGCCAGCAGCGAGTATAGCAATCAGCCCCAGCATTTT.

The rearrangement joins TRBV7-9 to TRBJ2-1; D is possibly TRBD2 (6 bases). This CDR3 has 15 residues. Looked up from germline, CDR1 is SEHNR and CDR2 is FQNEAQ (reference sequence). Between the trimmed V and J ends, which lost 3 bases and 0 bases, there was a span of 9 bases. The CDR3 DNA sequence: TGTGCCAGCAGCTTTCTGGACTACTCCTACAATGAGCAGTTCTTC. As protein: CASSFLDYSYNEQFF. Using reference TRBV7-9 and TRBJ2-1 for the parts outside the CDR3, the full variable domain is DTGVSQNPRHKITKRGQNVTFRCDPISEHNRLYWYRQTLGQGPEFLTYFQNEAQLEKSRLLSDRFSAERPKGSFSTLEIQRTEQGDSAMYLCASSFLDYSYNEQFFGPGTRLTVL.

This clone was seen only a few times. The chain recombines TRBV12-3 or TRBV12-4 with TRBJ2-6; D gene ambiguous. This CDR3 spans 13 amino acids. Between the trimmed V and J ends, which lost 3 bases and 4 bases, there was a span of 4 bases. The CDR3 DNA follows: TGTGCCAGCAGTTTCTCCGGGGCCAACGTCCTGACTTTC. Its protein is CASSFSGANVLTF.

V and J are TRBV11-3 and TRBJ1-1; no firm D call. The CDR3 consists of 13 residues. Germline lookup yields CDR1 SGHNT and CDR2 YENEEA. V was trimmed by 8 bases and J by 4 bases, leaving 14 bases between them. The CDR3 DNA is TGTGCCAGCCGCGGACTGAAGAGCACTGAAGCTTTCTTT. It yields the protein CASRGLKSTEAFF.

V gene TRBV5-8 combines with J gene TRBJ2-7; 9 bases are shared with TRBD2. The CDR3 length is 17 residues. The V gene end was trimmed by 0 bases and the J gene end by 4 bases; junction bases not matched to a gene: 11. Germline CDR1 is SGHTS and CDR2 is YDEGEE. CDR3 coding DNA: TGTGCCAGCAGCTTGGTAGGGTTGATTAGCGGGGGATACGAGCAGTACTTC. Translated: CASSLVGLISGGYEQYF.